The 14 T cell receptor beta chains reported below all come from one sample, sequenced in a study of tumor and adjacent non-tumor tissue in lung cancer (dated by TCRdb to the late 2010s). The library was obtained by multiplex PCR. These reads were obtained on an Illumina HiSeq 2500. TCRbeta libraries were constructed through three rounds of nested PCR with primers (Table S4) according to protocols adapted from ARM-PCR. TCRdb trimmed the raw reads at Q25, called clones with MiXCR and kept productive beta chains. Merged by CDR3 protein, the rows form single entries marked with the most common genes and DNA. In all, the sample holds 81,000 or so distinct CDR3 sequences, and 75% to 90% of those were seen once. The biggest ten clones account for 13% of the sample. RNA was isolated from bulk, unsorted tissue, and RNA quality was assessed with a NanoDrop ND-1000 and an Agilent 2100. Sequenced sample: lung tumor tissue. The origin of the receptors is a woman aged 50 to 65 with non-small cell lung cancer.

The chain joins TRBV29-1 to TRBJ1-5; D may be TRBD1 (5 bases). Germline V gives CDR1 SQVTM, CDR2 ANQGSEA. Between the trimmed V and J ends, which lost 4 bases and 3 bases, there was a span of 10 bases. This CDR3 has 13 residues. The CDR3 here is CSVVPGHNQPQHF. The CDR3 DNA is TGCAGCGTTGTACCAGGGCACAATCAGCCCCAGCATTTT.

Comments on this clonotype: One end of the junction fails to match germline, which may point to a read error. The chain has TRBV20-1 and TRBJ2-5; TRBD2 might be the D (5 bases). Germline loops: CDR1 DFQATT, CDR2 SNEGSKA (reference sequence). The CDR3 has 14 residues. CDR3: CSDSCRLAEETQYF. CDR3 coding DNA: TGCAGTGATAGTTGTCGTCTAGCCGAAGAGACACAGTACTTC.

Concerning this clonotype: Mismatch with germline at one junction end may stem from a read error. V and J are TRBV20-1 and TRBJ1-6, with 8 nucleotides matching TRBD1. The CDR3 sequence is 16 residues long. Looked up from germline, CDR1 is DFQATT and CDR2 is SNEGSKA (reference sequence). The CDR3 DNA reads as TGCAATGCTAGAGATCACAGGACAGGGCGGAGTTCAGCCCTCCACTTT. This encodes CNARDHRTGRSSALHF.

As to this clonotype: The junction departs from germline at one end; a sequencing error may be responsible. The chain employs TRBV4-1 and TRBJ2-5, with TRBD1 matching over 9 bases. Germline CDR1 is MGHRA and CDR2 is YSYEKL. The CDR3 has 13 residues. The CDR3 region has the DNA TGCGCCAGCGGACAGGGGCTTTCAGAGACACAGTACTTC. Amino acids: CASGQGLSETQYF.

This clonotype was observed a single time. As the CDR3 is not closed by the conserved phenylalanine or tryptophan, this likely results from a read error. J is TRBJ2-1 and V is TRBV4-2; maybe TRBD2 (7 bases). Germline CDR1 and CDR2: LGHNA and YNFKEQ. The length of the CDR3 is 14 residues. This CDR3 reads CASGQAGGGGEQFY. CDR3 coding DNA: TGTGCCAGCGGCCAAGCCGGGGGAGGGGGTGAGCAGTTCTAC.

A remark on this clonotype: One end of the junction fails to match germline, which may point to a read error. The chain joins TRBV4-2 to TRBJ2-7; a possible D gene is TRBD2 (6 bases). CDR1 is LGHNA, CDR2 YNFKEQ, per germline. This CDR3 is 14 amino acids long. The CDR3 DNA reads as TGTGCCAGCAGCGGGAGTGCGGGGATCCACGAGCAGTATTTC. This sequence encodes CASSGSAGIHEQYF.

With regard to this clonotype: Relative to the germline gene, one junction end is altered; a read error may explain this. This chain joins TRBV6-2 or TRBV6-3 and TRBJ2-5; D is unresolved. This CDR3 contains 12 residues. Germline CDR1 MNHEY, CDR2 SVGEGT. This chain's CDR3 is CANRVARATQYF. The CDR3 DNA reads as TGTGCCAACAGAGTAGCCCGGGCGACCCAATACTTC.

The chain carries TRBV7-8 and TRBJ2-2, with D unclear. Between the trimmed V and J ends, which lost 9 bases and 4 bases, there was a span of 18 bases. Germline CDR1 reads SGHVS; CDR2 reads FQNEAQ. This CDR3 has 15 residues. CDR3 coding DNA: TGTGCCAGTAGCCCACCGGCAGCGACCACCGGGGAGCTGTTTTTT. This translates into CASSPPAATTGELFF.

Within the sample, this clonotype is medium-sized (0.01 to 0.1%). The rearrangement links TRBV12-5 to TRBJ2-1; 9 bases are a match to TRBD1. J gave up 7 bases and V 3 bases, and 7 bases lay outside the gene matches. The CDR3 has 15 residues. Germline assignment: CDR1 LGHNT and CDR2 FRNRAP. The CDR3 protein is CASGLGQGRTNEQFF. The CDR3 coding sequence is TGTGCTAGTGGTTTAGGACAGGGGAGGACTAATGAGCAGTTCTTC.

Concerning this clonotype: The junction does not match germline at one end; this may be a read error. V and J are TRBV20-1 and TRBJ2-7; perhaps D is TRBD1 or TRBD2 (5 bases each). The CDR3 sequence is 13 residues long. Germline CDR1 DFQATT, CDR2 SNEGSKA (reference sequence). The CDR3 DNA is TGCAATGCAAACCGAGCGGACATCTACGAGCAGCACTTC. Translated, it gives CNANRADIYEQHF.

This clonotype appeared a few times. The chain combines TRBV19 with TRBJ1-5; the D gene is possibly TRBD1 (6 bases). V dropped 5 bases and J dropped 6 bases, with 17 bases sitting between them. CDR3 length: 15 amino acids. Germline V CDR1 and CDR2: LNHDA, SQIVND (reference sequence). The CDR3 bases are TGTGCCAGTAGTGTAGGGGGGGCCGGGCCTCAGCCCCAGCATTTT. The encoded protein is CASSVGGAGPQPQHF.

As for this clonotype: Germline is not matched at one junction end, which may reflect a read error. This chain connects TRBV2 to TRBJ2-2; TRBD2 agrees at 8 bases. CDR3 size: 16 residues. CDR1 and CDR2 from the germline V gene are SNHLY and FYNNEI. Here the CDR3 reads CVSERPAGALLGELFF. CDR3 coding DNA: TGTGTCAGCGAAAGGCCAGCGGGAGCGCTCCTCGGGGAGCTGTTTTTT.

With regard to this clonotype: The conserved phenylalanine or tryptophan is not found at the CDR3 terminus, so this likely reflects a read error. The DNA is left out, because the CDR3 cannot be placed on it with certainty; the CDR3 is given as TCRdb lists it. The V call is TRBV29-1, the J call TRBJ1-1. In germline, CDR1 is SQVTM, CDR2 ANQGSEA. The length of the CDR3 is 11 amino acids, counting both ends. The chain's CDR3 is CSVMAGTESFS.

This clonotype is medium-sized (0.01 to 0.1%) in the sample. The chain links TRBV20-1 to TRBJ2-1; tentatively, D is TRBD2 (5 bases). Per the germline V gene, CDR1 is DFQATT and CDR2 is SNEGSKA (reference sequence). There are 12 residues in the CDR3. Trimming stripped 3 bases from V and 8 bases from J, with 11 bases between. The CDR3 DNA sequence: TGCAGTGCTAGTTCCGGGAATGATGAGCAGTTCTTC. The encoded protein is CSASSGNDEQFF.